This TCR beta chain was profiled in a study of blood T cell repertoires in COVID-19. Overall study: Acute-phase and convalescent COVID-19 samples originated in the United States, Italy and Spain.

The repertoire was sequenced with immunoSEQ multiplex PCR; TCRdb's copy has only in-frame clones and lacks some. The sample consists of 300,000 to 400,000 clones, around 85% of them appearing once. A word on this clone: In the same sample, other DNA sequences code for this CDR3.

The age range of participants was about 18 to 95 years, with residence in under 25 US areas. Participants had their cohort set by participant-reported clinical history. Exposed volunteers were people who met a COVID-19 case within 2 weeks before study entry. CDR1 and CDR2 from the germline V gene are LNHDA and SQIVND (reference sequence). The length of the CDR3 is 13 residues. The V and J ends lost 3 bases and 5 bases, in that order; junction bases with no gene match: 2. The rearrangement joins TRBV19 to TRBJ1-1; 8 bases match TRBD1. The receptor was isolated from a young woman who had been exposed to COVID-19. Material for sequencing was PBMCs or T cells enriched from blood (not recorded which). CDR3 sequence: CASSIRGRTEAFF. For the CDR3, the DNA is TGTGCCAGTAGTATCAGGGGGCGGACTGAAGCTTTCTTT.